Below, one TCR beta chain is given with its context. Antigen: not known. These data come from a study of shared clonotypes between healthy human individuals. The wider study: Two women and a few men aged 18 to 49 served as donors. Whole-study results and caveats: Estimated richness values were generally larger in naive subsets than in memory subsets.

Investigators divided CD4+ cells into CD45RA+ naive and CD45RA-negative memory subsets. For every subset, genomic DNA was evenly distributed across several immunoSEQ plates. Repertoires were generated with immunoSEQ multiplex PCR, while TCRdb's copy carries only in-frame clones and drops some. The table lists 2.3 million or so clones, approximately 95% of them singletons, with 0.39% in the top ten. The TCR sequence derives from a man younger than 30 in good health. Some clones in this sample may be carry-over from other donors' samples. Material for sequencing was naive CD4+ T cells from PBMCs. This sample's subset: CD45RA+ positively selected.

CDR3 DNA sequence: TGTGCCAGCAGTCCCGGGTCCGTCAACCTCGAGCAGTACTTC. This gives the protein CASSPGSVNLEQYF. V and J are TRBV28 and TRBJ2-7; no clear D gene. Per germline, CDR1 MDHEN and CDR2 SYDVKM. The CDR3 length is 14 residues. V was clipped by 5 bases and J by 6 bases, with 17 bases between them.